The 5 T cell receptor beta chains in this list originate from one sample, sequenced in a study of human T cells and chemical hapten exposure. Indicated time point: pre-sensitization, week 0. The treatment was: therapeutic diphenylcyclopropenone sensitization with weekly scalp DPC. One entry per CDR3 protein results from TCRdb running MiXCR on the RACE reads. Of over 70,000 distinct CDR3 sequences listed, 14% are singletons. Sample: whole blood, taken in connection with sensitization to the hapten diphenylcyclopropenone (DPC). These receptors were collected from a woman aged 45-60 years with alopecia areata. Some clones in this sample may be carry-over from other donors' samples.

This clonotype was counted only a few times. The V and J genes are TRBV10-3 and TRBJ1-2, with TRBD1 matching over 7 bases. Germline-derived CDR1 and CDR2 are ENHRY and SYGVKD. The V and J ends lost 5 bases and 1 base, in that order; junction bases with no gene match: 4. The CDR3 consists of 14 residues. The CDR3 loop reads CAISRTGDNYGYTF. CDR3 bases: TGTGCCATCAGTCGGACAGGCGATAACTATGGCTACACCTTC.

At least ten counts were recorded for this clonotype. The V gene is TRBV6-1, the J gene TRBJ1-5; no reliable D call. Germline CDR1 reads MNHNS; CDR2 reads SASEGT. The CDR3 length is 12 residues. The V end lost 5 bases, the J end lost 4 bases, and 6 bases lay between the germline ends. CDR3 DNA: TGTGCCAGCAGTAGTGGGAATCAGCCCCAGCATTTT. Encoded protein: CASSSGNQPQHF.

This clonotype was observed many times. The chain joins TRBV6-2 or TRBV6-3 to TRBJ2-2; D ambiguous. V lost 4 bases and J lost 7, with 25 bases in between. The germline V gene has CDR1 MNHEY and CDR2 SVGEGT. This CDR3 contains 18 residues. The CDR3 region is CASSSYPTDGVEVGELFF. The CDR3 coding sequence is TGTGCCAGCAGTTCCTACCCTACTGACGGCGTCGAAGTCGGGGAGCTGTTTTTT.

The V gene is TRBV20-1, the J gene TRBJ2-1; D possibly corresponds to TRBD2 (5 bases). Trimming pared 3 bases from V and 13 bases from J, leaving 13 bases between. There are 11 residues in the CDR3. Germline V gene lookup returns CDR1 DFQATT and CDR2 SNEGSKA (reference sequence). The CDR3 nucleotides are TGCAGTGCTAGTCTCGGGAACAGCCAGTTCTTC. This encodes CSASLGNSQFF.

This clonotype was counted only a few times. The rearrangement joins TRBV7-2 to TRBJ2-3; D may match TRBD1 or TRBD2 (5 bases each). Germline V gene lookup returns CDR1 SGHTA and CDR2 FQGNSA. The CDR3 sequence is 15 residues long. Trimming shortened V by 5 bases and J by 2 bases, and 14 bases separated the two germline ends. This CDR3 reads CASSIQDRDTDTQYF. The CDR3 nucleotides are TGTGCCAGCAGCATACAGGACCGGGACACAGATACGCAGTATTTT.